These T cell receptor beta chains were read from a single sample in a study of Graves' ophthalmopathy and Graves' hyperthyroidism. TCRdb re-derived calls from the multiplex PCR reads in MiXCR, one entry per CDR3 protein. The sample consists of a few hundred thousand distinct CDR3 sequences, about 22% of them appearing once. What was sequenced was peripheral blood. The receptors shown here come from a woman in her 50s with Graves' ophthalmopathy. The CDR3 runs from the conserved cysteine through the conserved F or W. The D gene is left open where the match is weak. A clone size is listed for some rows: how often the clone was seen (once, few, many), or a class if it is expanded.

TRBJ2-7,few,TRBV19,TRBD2,CASSIGDYPYEQYF,TGTGCCAGTAGTATAGGGGACTACCCCTACGAGCAGTACTTC
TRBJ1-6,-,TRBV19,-,CASRDQGNSSPLHF,TGTGCCAGTAGGGACCAGGGAAACAGTTCACCCCTCCACTTT
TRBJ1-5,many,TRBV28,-,CTSSLILDNQPQHF,TGTACCAGCAGTTTGATTCTGGACAATCAGCCCCAGCATTTT
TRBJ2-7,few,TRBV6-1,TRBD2,CASSPRRTSGGGQYF,TGTGCCAGCAGCCCCAGGCGGACTAGCGGGGGAGGGCAGTACTTC
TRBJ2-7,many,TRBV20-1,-,CSARDESGGGYEQYF,TGCAGTGCTAGAGATGAAAGCGGAGGTGGCTACGAGCAGTACTTC
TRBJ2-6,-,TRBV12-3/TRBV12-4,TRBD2,CASSLQTSGSGANVLTF,TGTGCCAGCAGTTTACAGACTAGCGGCTCTGGGGCCAACGTCCTGACTTTC
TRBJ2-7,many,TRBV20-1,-,CSANPDSPYEQYF,TGCAGTGCTAATCCGGACAGCCCCTACGAGCAGTACTTC
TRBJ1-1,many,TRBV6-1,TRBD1,CASSAGTVPIEAFF,TGTGCCAGCAGTGCCGGGACAGTCCCTATTGAAGCTTTCTTT
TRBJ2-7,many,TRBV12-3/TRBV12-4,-,CASSPPWAIEQYF,TGTGCCAGCAGCCCCCCCTGGGCGATAGAGCAGTACTTC
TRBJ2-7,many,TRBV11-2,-,CASSLRSGFYEQYF,TGTGCCAGCAGCTTACGATCAGGGTTCTACGAGCAGTACTTC
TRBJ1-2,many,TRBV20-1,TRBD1,CTGGGGGYTF,TGCACAGGGGGCGGGGGCGGCTACACCTTC
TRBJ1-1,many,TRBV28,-,CASSTTENTEAFF,TGTGCCAGCAGCACTACAGAGAACACTGAAGCTTTCTTT
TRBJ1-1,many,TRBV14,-,CASSRVLNTEAFF,TGTGCCAGCAGCCGTGTGTTGAACACTGAAGCTTTCTTT
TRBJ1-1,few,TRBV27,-,CASSSGWKTEAFF,TGTGCCAGCAGTTCTGGGTGGAAGACTGAAGCTTTCTTT
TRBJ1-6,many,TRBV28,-,CASRRNYNSPLHF,TGTGCCAGCCGACGGAACTATAATTCACCCCTCCACTTT
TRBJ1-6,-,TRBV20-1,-,CSPSPPNSPLHF,TGCAGTCCTAGCCCACCGAACTCACCCCTCCACTTT
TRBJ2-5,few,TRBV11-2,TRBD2,CASSPGLGVETQYF,TGTGCCAGCAGCCCGGGACTAGGAGTGGAGACCCAGTACTTC
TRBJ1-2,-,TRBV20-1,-,CSASAQVHGYTF,TGCAGTGCTAGTGCGCAGGTCCATGGCTACACCTTC
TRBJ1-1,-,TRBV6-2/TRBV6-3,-,CASLTGGRGTEAFF,TGTGCCAGCCTCACGGGGGGCAGAGGGACTGAAGCTTTCTTT
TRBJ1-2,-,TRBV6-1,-,CASSESGNPYGYTF,TGTGCCAGCAGTGAATCAGGCAATCCCTATGGCTACACCTTC
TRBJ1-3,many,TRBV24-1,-,CATSERQGNTIYF,TGTGCCACCAGTGAGCGACAAGGAAACACCATATATTTT
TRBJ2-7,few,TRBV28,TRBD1,CASRGDGDRGPYEQYF,TGTGCCAGCAGGGGGGACGGGGACAGGGGACCTTACGAGCAGTACTTC
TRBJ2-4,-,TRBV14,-,CASSLMGRGGNIQYF,TGTGCCAGCAGCCTGATGGGTCGTGGTGGGAACATTCAGTACTTC
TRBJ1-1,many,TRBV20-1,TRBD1,CSARSSQGAGTEAFF,TGCAGTGCTAGATCGAGCCAGGGGGCAGGCACTGAAGCTTTCTTT
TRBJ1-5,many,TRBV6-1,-,CASSGQVYYSNQPQHF,TGTGCCAGCAGTGGACAGGTGTACTATAGCAATCAGCCCCAGCATTTT
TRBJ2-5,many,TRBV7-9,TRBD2,CASSPRGGVGETQYF,TGTGCCAGCAGCCCACGCGGGGGGGTCGGGGAGACCCAGTACTTC
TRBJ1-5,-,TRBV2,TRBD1,CASSEPGQGHGNQPQHF,TGTGCCAGCAGTGAGCCGGGACAGGGTCATGGTAATCAGCCCCAGCATTTT
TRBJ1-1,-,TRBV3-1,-,CASSQGDTNTEAFF,TGTGCCAGCAGCCAGGGGGATACGAACACTGAAGCTTTCTTT
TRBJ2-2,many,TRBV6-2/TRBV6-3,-,CASTLPTGELFF,TGTGCCAGCACCCTCCCGACCGGGGAGCTGTTTTTT
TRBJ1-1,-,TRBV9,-,CASSGGRENTEAFF,TGTGCCAGCAGCGGGGGAAGGGAGAACACTGAAGCTTTCTTT
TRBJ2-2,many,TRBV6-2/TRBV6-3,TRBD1,CASARQGNTGELFF,TGTGCCAGCGCAAGACAGGGGAACACCGGGGAGCTGTTTTTT
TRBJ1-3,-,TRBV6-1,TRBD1,CASSTGTADSGNTIYF,TGTGCCAGCAGTACCGGGACAGCCGACTCTGGAAACACCATATATTTT